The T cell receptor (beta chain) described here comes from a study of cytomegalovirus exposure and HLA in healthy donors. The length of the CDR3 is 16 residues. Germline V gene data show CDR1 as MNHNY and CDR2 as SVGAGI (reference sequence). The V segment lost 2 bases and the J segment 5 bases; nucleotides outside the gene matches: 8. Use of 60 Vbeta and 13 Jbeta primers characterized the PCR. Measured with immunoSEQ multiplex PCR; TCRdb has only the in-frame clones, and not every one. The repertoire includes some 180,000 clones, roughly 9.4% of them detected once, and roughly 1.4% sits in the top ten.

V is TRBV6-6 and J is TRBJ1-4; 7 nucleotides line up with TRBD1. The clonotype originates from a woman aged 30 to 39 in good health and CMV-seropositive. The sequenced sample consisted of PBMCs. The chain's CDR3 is CASSYGGTAGNEKLFF. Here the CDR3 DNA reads TGTGCCAGCAGTTACGGGGGGACAGCAGGCAATGAAAAACTGTTTTTT.